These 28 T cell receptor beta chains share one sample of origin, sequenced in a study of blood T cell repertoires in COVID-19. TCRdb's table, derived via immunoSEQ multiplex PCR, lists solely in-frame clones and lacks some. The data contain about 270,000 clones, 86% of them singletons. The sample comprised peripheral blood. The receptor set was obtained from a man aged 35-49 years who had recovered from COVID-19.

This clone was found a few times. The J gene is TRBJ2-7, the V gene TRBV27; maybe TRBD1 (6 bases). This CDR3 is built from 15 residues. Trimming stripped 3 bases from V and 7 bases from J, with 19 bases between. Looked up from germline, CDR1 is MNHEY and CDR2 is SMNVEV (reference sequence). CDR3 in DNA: TGTGCCAGCAGTTTGCTCGCAGGGGAAAAAAGGGAGCAGTACTTC. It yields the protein CASSLLAGEKREQYF.

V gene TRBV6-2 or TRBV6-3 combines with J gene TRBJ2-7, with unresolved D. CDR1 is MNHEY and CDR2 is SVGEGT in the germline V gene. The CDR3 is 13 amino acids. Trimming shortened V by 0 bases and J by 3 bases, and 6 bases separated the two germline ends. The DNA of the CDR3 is TGTGCCAGCAGTTACTCGAACTACTACGAGCAGTACTTC. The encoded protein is CASSYSNYYEQYF.

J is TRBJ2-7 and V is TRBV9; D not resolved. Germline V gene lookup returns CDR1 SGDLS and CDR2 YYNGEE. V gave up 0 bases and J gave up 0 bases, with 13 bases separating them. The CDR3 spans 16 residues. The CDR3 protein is CASSVGIRVGSYEQYF. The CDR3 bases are TGTGCCAGCAGCGTAGGTATTCGGGTAGGCTCCTACGAGCAGTACTTC.

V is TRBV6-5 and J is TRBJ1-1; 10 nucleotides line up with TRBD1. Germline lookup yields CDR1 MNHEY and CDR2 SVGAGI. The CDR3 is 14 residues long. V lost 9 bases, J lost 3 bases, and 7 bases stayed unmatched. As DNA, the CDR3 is TGTGCCAGTGGGAGGGGACAGGGGTACACTGAAGCTTTCTTT. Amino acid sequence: CASGRGQGYTEAFF.

For the CDR3, the DNA is TGTGCCACCGGGGGGAGCGCGGATCCAACGGATACGCAGTATTTT. Amino acids: CATGGSADPTDTQYF. The chain uses TRBV7-2 and TRBJ2-3; 7 bases map to TRBD2. The trim removed 10 bases at V and 6 bases at J, leaving 16 bases unmatched. The CDR3 length is 15 residues. Germline V gives CDR1 SGHTA, CDR2 FQGNSA.

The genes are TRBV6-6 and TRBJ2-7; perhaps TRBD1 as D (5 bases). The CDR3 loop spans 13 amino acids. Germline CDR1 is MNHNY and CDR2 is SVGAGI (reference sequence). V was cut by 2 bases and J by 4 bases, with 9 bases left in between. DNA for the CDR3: TGTGCCAGCAGTTACATACCAGGGTACGAGCAGTACTTC. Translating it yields CASSYIPGYEQYF.

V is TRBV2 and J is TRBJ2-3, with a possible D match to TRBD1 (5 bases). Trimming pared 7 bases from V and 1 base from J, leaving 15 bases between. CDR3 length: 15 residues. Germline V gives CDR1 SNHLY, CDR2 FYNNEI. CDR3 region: CASNTGTIRTDTQYF. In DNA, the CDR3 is TGTGCCAGCAACACAGGAACTATTCGCACAGATACGCAGTATTTT.

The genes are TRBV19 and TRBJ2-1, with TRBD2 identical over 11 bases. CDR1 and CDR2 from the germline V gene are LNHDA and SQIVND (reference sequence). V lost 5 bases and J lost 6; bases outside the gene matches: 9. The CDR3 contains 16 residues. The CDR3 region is CASSSLAGGRGNEQFF. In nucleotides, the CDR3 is TGTGCCAGTAGTTCTCTAGCGGGGGGAAGAGGCAATGAGCAGTTCTTC.

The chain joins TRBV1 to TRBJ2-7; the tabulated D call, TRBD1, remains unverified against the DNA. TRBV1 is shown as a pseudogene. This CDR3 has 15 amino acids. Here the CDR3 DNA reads TGCACCAGCAGCCAAGATTTAGGGGTCGGGTACGAGCAGTACTTC. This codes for CTSSQDLGVGYEQYF.

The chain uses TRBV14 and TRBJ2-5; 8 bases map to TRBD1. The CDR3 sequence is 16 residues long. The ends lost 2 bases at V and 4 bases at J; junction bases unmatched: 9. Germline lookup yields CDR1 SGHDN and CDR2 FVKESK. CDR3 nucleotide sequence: TGTGCCAGCAGCCAAACCCAGGGGGCTGGAGGAGAGACCCAGTACTTC. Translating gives CASSQTQGAGGETQYF. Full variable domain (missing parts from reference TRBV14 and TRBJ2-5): EAGVTQFPSHSVIEKGQTVTLRCDPISGHDNLYWYRRVMGKEIKFLLHFVKESKQDESGMPNNRFLAERTGGTYSTLKVQPAELEDSGVYFCASSQTQGAGGETQYFGPGTRLLVL.

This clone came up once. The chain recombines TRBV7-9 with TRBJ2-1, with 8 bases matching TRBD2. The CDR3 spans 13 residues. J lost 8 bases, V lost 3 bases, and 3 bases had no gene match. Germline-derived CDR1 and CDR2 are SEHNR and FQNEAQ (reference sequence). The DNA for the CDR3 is TGTGCCAGCAGCTTTCCAGCGGGGGATGAGCAGTTCTTC. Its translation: CASSFPAGDEQFF.

CDR3 in amino acids: CASSSTGRNYGYTF. The CDR3 nucleotides are TGTGCCAGCAGCTCCACCGGGAGAAACTATGGCTACACCTTC. This chain connects TRBV7-9 to TRBJ1-2; D unclear. CDR1 is SEHNR and CDR2 is FQNEAQ in the germline V gene (reference sequence). The CDR3 extends over 14 amino acids. Trimming left V 4 bases short and J 2 bases short, with 11 bases between.

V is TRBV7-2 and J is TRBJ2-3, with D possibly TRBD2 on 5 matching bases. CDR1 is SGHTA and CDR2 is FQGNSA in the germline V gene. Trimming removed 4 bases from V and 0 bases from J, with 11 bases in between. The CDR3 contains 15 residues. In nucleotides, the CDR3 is TGTGCCAGCAGCTCCCTGGGGAGAAGCACAGATACGCAGTATTTT. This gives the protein CASSSLGRSTDTQYF.

CDR3 coding DNA: TGTGCCAGCAGTTTAGGCGGGGGCCTCTACGAGCAGTACTTC. Translating gives CASSLGGGLYEQYF. The V call is TRBV6-2 or TRBV6-3, the J call TRBJ2-7; perhaps TRBD2 as D (7 bases). The V gene lost 4 bases and the J gene lost 3 bases, with 13 bases spanning the gap. Looked up from germline, CDR1 is MNHEY and CDR2 is SVGEGT. CDR3 length: 14 residues.

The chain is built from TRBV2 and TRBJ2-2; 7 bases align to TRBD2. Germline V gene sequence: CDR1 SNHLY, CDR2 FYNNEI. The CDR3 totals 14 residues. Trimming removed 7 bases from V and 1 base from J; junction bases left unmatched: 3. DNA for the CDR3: TGTGCCAGCAAGGAGCGGGAGAACACCGGGGAGCTGTTTTTT. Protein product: CASKERENTGELFF.

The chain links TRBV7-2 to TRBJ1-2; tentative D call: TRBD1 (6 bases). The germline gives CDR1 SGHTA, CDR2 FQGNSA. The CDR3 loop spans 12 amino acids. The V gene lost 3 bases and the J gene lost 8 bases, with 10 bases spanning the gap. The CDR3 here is CASSLDSSGYTF. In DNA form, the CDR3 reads TGTGCCAGCAGCTTGGACAGTTCGGGCTACACCTTC. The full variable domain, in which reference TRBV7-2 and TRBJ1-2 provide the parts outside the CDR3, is GAGVSQSPSNKVTEKGKDVELRCDPISGHTALYWYRQSLGQGLEFLIYFQGNSAPDKSGLPSDRFSAERTGGSVSTLTIQRTQQEDSAVYLCASSLDSSGYTFGSGTRLTVV.

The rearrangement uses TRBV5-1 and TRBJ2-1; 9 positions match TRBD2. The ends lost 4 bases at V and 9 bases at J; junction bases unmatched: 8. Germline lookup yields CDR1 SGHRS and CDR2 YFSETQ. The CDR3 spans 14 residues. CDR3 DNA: TGCGCCAGCAGCCAGGCTAGCGGGGTTAGTGAGCAGTTCTTC. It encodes CASSQASGVSEQFF.

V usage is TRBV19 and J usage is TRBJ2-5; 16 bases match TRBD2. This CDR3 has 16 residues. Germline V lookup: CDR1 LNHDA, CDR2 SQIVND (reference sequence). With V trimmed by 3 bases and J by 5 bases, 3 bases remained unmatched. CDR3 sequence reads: CASSIGTSGRGETQYF. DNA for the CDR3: TGTGCCAGTAGTATCGGGACTAGCGGGAGGGGGGAGACCCAGTACTTC.

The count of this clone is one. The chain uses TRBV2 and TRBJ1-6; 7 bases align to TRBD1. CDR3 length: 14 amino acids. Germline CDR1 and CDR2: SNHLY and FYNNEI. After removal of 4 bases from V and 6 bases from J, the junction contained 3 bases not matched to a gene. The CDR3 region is CASSGDSTNSPLHF. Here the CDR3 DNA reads TGTGCCAGCAGTGGGGACAGCACTAATTCACCCCTCCACTTT.

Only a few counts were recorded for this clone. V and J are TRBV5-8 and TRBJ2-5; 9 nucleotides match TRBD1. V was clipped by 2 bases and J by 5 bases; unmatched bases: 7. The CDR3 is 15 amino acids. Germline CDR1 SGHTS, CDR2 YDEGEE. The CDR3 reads CASSFRTGAGETQYF. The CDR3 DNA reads TGTGCCAGCAGCTTTCGGACAGGGGCAGGGGAGACCCAGTACTTC.

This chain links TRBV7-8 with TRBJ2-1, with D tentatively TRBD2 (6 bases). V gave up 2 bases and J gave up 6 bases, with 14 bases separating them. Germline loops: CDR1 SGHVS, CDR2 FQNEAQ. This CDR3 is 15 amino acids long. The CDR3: CASSLSHGGSNEQFF. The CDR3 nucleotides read TGTGCCAGCAGCTTATCTCACGGGGGAAGCAATGAGCAGTTCTTC.

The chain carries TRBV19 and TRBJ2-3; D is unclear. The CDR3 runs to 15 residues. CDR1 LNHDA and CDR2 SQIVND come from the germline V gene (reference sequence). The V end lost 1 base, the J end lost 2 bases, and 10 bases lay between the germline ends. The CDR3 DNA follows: TGTGCCAGTAGTATAGTACAGCTCTCCACAGATACGCAGTATTTT. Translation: CASSIVQLSTDTQYF.

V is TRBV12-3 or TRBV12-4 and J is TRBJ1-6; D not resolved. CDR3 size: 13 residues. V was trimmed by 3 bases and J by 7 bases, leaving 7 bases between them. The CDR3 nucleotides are TGTGCCAGCAGTTTCATGCTAAATTCACCCCTCCACTTT. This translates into CASSFMLNSPLHF.

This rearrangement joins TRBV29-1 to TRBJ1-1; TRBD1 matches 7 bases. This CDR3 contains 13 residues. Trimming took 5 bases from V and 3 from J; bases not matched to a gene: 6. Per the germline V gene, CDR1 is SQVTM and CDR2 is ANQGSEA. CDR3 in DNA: TGCAGCGTTCGGACAGGTGGGGACACTGAAGCTTTCTTT. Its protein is CSVRTGGDTEAFF.

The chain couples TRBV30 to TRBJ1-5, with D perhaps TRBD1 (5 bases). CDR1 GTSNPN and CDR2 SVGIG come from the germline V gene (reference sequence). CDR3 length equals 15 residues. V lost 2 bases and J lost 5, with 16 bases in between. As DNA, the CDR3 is TGTGCCTGGAGTTTGTCAGGGCGTCGGTATCAGCCCCAGCATTTT. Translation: CAWSLSGRRYQPQHF.

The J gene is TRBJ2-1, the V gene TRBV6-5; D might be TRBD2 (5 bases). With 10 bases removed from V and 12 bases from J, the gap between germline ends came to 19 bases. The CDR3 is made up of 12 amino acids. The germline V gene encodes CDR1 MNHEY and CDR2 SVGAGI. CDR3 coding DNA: TGTGCCACCAAGGCGGGCTCAATGACGCAGTTCTTC. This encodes CATKAGSMTQFF.

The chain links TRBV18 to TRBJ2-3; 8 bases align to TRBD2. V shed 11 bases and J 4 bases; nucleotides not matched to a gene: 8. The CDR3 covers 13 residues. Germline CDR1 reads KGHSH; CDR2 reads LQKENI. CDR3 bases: TGTGCCGCGACTACGGGGGGGGCAGATACGCAGTATTTT. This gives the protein CAATTGGADTQYF.

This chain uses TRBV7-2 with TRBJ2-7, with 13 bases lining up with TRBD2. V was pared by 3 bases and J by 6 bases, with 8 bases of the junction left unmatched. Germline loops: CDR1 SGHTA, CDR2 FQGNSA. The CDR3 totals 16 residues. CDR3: CASSLTSGRPSGEQYF. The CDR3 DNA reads TGTGCCAGCAGCTTGACTAGCGGGAGGCCCTCGGGCGAGCAGTACTTC.